The 2 T cell receptor beta chains given below trace back to one sample, sequenced in a study of long-term antiretroviral therapy in people with HIV (dated by TCRdb to the early 2020s). The immunoSEQ hsTCRB v3.0 assay was used at survey level resolution to sequence the TRB variable region. TCRdb limited this immuneACCESS table to in-frame rearrangements with V and J called. A share of clones is missing; checked studies link under half to unresolved V genes, and the rest is unexplained. This sample comprises 30,000 or so clones, approximately 75% of them detected only once. The ten largest clones capture around 3.7% of the sample. The sequences come from unsorted PBMCs, collected 3 years after starting antiretroviral therapy. The receptors originated from a man in his forties or fifties with HIV.

This chain links TRBV2 with TRBJ1-1, with D possibly TRBD1 on 5 matching bases. This CDR3 region has 13 residues. Germline loops: CDR1 SNHLY, CDR2 FYNNEI. Trimming stripped 5 bases from V and 6 bases from J, with 13 bases between. DNA of the CDR3: TGTGCCAGCAGTCCTCAGGGAGAGGCTGAAGCTTTCTTT. This translates into CASSPQGEAEAFF.

In this sample, this clone turned up a few times. The genes are TRBV28 and TRBJ2-7, with 11 bases fitting TRBD1. The CDR3 loop spans 14 amino acids. CDR1 and CDR2 from the germline V gene are MDHEN and SYDVKM. J was trimmed by 4 bases and V by 4 bases; bases with no gene match: 3. Here the CDR3 reads CASSSGQGGYEQYF. CDR3 nucleotides: TGTGCCAGCAGTTCGGGACAGGGGGGATACGAGCAGTACTTC.